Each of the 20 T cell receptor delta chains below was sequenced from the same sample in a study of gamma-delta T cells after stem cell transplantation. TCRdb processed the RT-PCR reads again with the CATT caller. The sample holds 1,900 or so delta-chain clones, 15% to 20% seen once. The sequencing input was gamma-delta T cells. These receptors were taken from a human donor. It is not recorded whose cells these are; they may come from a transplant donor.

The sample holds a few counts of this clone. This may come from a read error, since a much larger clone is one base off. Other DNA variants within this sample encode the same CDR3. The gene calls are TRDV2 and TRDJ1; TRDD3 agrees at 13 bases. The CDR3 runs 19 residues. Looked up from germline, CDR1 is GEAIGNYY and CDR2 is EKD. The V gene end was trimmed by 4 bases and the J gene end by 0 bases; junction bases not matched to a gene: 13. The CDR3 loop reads CACETLVLGDTTDTDKLIF. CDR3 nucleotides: TGTGCCTGTGAGACCCTCGTACTGGGGGATACGACGGACACCGATAAACTCATCTTT.

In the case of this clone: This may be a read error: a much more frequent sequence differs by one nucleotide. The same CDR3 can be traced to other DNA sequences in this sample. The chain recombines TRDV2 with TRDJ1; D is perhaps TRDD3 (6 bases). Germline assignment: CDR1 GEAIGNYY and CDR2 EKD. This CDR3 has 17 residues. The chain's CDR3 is CACDSVLGTIYTDKLIF. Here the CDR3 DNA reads TGTGCCTGTGACTCTGTACTGGGAACGATATACACCGATAAACTCATCTTC.

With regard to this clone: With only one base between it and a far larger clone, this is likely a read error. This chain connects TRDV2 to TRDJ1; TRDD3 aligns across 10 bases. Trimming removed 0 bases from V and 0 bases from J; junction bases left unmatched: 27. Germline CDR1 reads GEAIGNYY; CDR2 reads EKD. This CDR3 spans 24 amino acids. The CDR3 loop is CACDTARGIRGRGIPTHNTDKLIF. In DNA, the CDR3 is TGTGCCTGTGACACCGCCCGGGGGATACGGGGCCGTGGAATTCCCACCCACAACACCGATAAACTCATCTTT.

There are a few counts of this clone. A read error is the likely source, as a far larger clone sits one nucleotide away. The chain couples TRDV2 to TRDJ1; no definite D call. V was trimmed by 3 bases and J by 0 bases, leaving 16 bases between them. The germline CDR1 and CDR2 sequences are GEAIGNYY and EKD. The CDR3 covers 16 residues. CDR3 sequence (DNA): TGTGCCTGTGACGCCATAAATCCCCAAAACACCGATAAACTCATCTTT. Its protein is CACDAINPQNTDKLIF.

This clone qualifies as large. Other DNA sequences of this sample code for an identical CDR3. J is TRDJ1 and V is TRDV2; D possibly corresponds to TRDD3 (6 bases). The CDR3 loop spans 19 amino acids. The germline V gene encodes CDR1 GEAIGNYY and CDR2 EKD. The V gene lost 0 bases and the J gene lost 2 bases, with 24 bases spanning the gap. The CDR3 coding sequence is TGTGCCTGTGACACCGTCTCAAGGCTCGGGGATCGGAGGACCGATAAACTCATCTTT. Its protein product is CACDTVSRLGDRRTDKLIF.

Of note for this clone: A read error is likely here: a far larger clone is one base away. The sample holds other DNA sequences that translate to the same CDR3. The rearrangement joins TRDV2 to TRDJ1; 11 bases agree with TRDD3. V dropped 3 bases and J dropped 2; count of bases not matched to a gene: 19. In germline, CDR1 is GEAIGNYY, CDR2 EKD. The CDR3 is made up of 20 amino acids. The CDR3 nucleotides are TGTGCCTGTGACTTGATGTCGGCGGGGCTGGGGGATACATCAACCGATAAACTCATCTTT. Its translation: CACDLMSAGLGDTSTDKLIF.

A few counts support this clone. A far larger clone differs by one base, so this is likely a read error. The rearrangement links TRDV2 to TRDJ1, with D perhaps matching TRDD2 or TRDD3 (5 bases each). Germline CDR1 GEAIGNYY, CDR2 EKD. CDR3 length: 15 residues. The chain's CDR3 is CACDTVGTYTDKHIF. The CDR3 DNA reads TGTGCCTGTGACACTGTGGGGACCTACACCGATAAACACATCTTT.

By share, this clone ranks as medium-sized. CDR3 residues: CALGAFLLGDTGLIF. CDR3 bases: TGTGCTCTTGGGGCTTTCCTATTGGGGGATACTGGACTCATCTTT. This chain joins TRDV1 and TRDJ1; 10 positions agree with TRDD3. Germline V lookup: CDR1 TSWWSYY, CDR2 QGS. The CDR3 loop spans 15 amino acids. V shed 4 bases, J shed 10 bases, and the junction held 12 bases outside the gene matches.

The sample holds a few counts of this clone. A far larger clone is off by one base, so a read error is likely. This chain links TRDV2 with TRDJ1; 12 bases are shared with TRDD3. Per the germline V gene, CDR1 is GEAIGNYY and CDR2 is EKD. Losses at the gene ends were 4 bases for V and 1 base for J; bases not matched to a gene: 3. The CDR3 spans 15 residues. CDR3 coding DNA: TGTGCCTGTGAGACACTGGGGGATACCACCGATAAACTCATCTTT. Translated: CACETLGDTTDKLIF.

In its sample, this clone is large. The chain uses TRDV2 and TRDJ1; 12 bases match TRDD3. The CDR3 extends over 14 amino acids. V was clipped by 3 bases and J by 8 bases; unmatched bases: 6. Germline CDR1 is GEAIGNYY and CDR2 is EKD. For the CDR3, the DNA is TGTGCCTGTGACGCCGTACTGGGGGATACAAAACTCATCTTT. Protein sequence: CACDAVLGDTKLIF.

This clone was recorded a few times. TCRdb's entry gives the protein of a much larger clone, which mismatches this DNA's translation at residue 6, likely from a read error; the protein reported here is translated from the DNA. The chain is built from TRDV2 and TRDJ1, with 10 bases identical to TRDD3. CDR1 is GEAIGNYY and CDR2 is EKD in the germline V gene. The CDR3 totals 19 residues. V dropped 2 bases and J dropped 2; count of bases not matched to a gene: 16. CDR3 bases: TGTGCCTGTGACAGGCCTGCCCCGCCTGCACTGGGGGATACCGATAAACTCATCTTT. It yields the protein CACDRPAPPALGDTDKLIF.

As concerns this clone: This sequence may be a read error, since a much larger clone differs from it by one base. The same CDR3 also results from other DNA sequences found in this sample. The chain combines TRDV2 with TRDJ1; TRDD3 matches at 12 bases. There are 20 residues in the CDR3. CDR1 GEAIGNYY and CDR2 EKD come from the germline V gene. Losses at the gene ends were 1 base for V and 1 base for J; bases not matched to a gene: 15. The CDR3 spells CACDTVGLGDTTGSTDKLIF. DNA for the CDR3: TGTGCCTGTGACACTGTCGGGCTGGGGGATACGACGGGGAGCACCGATAAACTCATCTTT.

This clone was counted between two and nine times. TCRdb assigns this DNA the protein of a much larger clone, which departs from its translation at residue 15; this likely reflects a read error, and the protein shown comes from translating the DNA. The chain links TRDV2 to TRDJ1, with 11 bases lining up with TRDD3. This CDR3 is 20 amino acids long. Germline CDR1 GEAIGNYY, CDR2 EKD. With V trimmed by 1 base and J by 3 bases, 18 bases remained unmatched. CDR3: CACDTILRLDGGYASDKLIF. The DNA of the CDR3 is TGTGCCTGTGACACAATCCTACGACTCGATGGGGGATACGCGTCCGATAAACTCATCTTT.

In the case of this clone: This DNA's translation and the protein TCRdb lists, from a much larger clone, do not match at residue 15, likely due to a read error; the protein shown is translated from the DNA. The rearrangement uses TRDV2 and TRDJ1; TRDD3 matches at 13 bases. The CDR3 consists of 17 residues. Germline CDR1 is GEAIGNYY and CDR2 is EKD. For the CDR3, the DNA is TGTGCCTGTGACCCGGTACTGGGGGATACGGGAACCGATAAATTCATCTTT. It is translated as CACDPVLGDTGTDKFIF.

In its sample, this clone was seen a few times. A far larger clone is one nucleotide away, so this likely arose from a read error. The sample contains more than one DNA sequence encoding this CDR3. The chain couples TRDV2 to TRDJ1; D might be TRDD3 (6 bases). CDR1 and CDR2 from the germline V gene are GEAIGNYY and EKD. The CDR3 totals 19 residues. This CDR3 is CACDTLTLPRGTPTDKLIF. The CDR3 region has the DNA TGTGCGTGTGACACCTTGACGTTACCAAGGGGGACGCCCACCGATAAACTCATCTTT.

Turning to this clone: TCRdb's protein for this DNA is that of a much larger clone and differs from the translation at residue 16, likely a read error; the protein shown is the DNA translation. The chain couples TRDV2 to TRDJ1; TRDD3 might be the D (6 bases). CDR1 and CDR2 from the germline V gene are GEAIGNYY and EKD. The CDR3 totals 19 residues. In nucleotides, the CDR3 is TGTGCCTGTGACACCTTGACGTTACCAAGGGGGACGCCCACCGATACACTCATCTTT. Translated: CACDTLTLPRGTPTDTLIF.

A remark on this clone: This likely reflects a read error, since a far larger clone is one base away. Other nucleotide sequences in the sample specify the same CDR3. The CDR3 reads CACDKVLGTPRPADTDKLIF. In DNA form, the CDR3 reads TGTGCCTGTGACAAGGTCCTGGGGACCCCCCGGCCTGCTGACACCGATAAACTCATCTTT. This rearrangement joins TRDV2 to TRDJ1; D possibly corresponds to TRDD3 (6 bases). Germline loops: CDR1 GEAIGNYY, CDR2 EKD. This CDR3 has 20 residues. Trimming shortened V by 2 bases and J by 0 bases, and 27 bases separated the two germline ends.

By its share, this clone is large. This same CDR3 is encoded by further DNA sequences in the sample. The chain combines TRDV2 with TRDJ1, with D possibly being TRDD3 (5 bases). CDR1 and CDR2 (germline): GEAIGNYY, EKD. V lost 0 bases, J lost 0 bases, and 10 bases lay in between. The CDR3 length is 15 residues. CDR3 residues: CACDTVGLHTDKLIF. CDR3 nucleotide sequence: TGTGCCTGTGACACCGTGGGGTTACACACCGATAAACTCATCTTT.

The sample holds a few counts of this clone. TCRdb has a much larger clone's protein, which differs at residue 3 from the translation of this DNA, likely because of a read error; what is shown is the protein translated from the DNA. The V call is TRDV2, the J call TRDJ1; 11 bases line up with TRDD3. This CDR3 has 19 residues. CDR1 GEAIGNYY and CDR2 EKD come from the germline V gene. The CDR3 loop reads CASDPLSPLGDNNTDKLIF. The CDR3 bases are TGTGCCAGTGACCCATTGAGTCCACTGGGGGATAATAACACCGATAAACTCATCTTT.

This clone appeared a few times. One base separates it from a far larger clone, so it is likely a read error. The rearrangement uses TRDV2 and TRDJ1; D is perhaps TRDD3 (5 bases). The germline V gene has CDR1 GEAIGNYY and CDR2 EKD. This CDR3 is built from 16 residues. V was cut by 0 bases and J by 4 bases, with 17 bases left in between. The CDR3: CACDTVEGTLGDKLIF. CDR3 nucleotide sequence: TGTGCCTGTGACACCGTGGAGGGGACCTTGGGCGATAAACTCATCTTT.